This record concerns one TCR beta chain sequence. Its target is not known. This entry is derived from a study of response to subunit inactivated influenza vaccine. TCRdb fed the RT-PCR reads into MiXCR, producing one record per CDR3 protein. In the table there are 400,000 to 650,000 distinct CDR3 sequences, less than 7.5% of which are singletons. Study-wide results and limits: Authors proposed each seasonal influenza vaccination draws in few new T cells.

V trimming: 1 base; J trimming: 10 bases; junction bases outside the gene matches: 12. The germline V gene has CDR1 MGHRA and CDR2 YSYEKL. This CDR3 contains 17 residues. The input for sequencing was PBMCs from blood, taken 23 months after vaccination. The chain carries TRBV4-1 and TRBJ2-1; 11 bases are shared with TRBD2. The TCR sequence derives from a man between 50 and 69 years old who received an inactivated influenza vaccine. CDR3 nucleotide sequence: TGCGCCAGCAGCCAAGGGGCTAGCGGGGGGACGAACCGAGAGCAGTTCTTC. Its protein product is CASSQGASGGTNREQFF.